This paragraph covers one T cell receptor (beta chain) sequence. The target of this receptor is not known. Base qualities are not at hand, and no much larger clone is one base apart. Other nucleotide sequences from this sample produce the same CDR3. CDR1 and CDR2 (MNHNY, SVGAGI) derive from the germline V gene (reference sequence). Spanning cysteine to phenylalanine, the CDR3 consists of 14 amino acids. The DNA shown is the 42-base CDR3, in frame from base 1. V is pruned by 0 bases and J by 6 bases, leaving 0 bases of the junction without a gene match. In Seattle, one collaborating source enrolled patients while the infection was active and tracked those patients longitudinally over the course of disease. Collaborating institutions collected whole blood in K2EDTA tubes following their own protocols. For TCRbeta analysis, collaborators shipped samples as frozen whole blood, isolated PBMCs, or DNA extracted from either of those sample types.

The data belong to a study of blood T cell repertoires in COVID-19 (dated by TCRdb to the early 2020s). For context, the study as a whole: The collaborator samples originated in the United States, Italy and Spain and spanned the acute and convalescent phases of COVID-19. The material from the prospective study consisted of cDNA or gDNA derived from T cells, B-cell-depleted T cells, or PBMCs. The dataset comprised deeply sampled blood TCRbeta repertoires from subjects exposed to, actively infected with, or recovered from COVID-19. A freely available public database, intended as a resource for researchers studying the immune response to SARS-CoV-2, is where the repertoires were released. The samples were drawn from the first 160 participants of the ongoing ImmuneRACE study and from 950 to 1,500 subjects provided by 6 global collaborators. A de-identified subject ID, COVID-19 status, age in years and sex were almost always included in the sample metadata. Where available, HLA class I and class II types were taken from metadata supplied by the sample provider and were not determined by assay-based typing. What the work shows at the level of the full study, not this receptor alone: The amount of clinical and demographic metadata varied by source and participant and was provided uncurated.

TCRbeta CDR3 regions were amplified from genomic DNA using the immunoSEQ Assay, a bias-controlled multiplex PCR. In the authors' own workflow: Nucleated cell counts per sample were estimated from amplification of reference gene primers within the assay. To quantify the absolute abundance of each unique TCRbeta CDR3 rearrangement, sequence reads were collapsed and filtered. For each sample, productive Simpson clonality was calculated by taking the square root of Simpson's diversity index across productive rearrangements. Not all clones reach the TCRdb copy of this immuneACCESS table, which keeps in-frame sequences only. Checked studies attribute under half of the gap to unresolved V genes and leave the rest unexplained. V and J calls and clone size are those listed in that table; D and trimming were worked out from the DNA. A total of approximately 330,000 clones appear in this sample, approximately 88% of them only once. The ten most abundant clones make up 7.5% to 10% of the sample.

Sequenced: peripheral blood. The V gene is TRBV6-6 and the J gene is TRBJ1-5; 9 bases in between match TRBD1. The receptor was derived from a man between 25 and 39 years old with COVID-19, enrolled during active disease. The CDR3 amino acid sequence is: CASSYSTGGQPQHF. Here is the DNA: TGTGCCAGCAGTTACTCGACAGGGGGTCAGCCCCAGCATTTT.